This T cell receptor beta chain was captured in a study of blood T cells in healthy people across ages (dated by TCRdb to the mid-2010s). For the wider study: In model experiments, template switching captured about one uniquely barcoded TCR beta cDNA molecule for every two T cells. Four age groups were formed from the donors: young (average 16 years), middle-aged (around 40), aged (around 68) and long-lived (around 82). For two donors (one aged 18 to 30 and one aged 80 or older), the study analyzed two additional independent replicas of 1 million unique cDNA reads from the same blood draw. To avoid experimental bias, donors of different ages were randomly spread across the sequencing lanes. To track age-related changes in TCR beta repertoire diversity, the study relied on deep sequencing normalized with unique cDNA molecular identifiers. General findings and caveats noted by the study authors: There was a strong correlation between observed TCR beta diversity and the percentage of naive T cells measured by flow cytometry. Compared with the aged group, more naive CD4+ T cells, fewer expanded clones and increased TCR diversity were shown by the long-lived group, suggesting age selection. As age increased, observed TCR beta diversity per million T cells dropped in a roughly linear way, and a significant reduction was already evident by age about 40. Estimates of total diversity based on one million sequenced T cells were regarded as lower bounds and as underestimates. Conclusive comparison of naive and antigen-experienced compartments was prevented by the profiling of bulk unsorted PBMCs. Donor CMV infection status was unknown, potentially confounding age-related changes in expanded clonotypes.

The receptor library was made with 5' RACE. The reads were generated on an Illumina HiSeq 2500. The second PCR ran for about 6 to 11 cycles and used a J-beta primer mix along with a sample-barcoded 5' primer. Each TCR beta cDNA molecule received a unique molecular identifier from a template-switch 5' adaptor carrying 12 random nucleotides. At least 3 million CDR3-containing paired-end reads were obtained from each sample. First-strand cDNA synthesis was performed from all RNA using the Mint cDNA synthesis kit, with priming by a TRBC-specific oligonucleotide. Following uracil-DNA glycosylase treatment, all cDNA underwent a first 18-cycle PCR with the universal primers M1SS and BC2_uni_R. The study's own analysis went as follows. Normalization of each sample was performed by random selection of 1 million high-quality reads, each carrying a distinct molecular identifier. Instead of being binned into consensus sequences, reads with shared molecular identifiers were discarded. MiTCR, set to a Q25 quality threshold and the strictest error-elimination algorithm, was used for CDR3 identification, clonotype clustering and error correction. A nonparametric unseen species model with Euler transformation was used to estimate a lower bound on total TCR beta diversity. TCRdb took the public reads, trimmed them with fastp at Q25, ran MiXCR for clone calling and kept in-frame beta chains. Merged by CDR3 protein, the rows form single entries marked with the most common genes and DNA. TCRdb assigned the V and J calls; the authors' analysis was not used. In this sample the table shows approximately 1,000,000 distinct CDR3 sequences, 35% to 55% of which occur a single time. The leading ten clones occupy approximately 19% of the sample.

Donors were 30 to 45 systemically healthy Caucasian individuals from Russia aged roughly 6 to 90 years. Around 10 milliliters of peripheral blood were drawn from each donor into EDTA-treated Vacutainer tubes. Ficoll-Paque density-gradient centrifugation was used to isolate PBMCs, with at least 6.5 million obtained per sample. Trizol reagent was used to extract total RNA from the PBMCs, yielding at least 6 micrograms per sample. For every donor, flow cytometry on a PBMC aliquot measured the percentage of naive CD45RAhigh/CD27high T cells. From the cysteine up to the phenylalanine, the CDR3 has a length of 16 residues. The read is trimmed to its CDR3 DNA, 48 bases read in frame from base 1. The germline ends are 21 bases apart after V is trimmed by 6 bases and J by 5 bases. Taken from the germline V gene, the CDR1 and CDR2 loops are ENHRY and SYGVKD. Note on this clonotype: The target of this receptor is not known. One base away there is no much larger clone; base qualities are not given.

The sample taken for sequencing was blood. This chain is built from TRBV10-3 and TRBJ2-3; the D gene is perhaps TRBD2, from 7 matching bases. This receptor was obtained from an older woman in good health. The DNA is as follows: TGTGCCATCAGCGAGAGAGCGGGACAAAGAGGAGATACGCAGTATTTT. It translates as CAISERAGQRGDTQYF.